Following are 5 T cell receptor beta chains from one sample sequenced in a study of T-cell reconstitution after alpha-beta-depleted transplantation in children. The TCRbeta library was prepared with unique molecular identifiers. From the PCR reads, TCRdb called clonotypes with MiXCR, one entry per CDR3 protein. The sample contains around 380,000 distinct CDR3 sequences, 9.5% to 13% of which appear only once. The material was PBMCs from the stem cell graft donor, obtained from the stem cell graft. These TCRs come from a human donor who donated a stem cell graft to a child with acute myeloid leukemia.

V is TRBV19 and J is TRBJ1-2; TRBD1 agrees at 10 bases. CDR1 and CDR2 (germline): LNHDA, SQIVND (reference sequence). Trimming cost V 7 bases and J 4 bases; bases outside gene matches: 9. This CDR3 has 15 residues. CDR3 region: CASNLFRDRGYGYTF. Written as DNA, the CDR3 is TGTGCCAGTAACCTCTTCCGGGACAGGGGCTATGGCTACACCTTC.

This clonotype was seen many times. This chain joins TRBV6-1 and TRBJ2-2; TRBD1 aligns across 7 bases. The ends lost 5 bases at V and 1 base at J; junction bases unmatched: 1. From germline, CDR1 is MNHNS and CDR2 SASEGT. The length of the CDR3 is 14 residues. The CDR3 protein is CASSRQGNTGELFF. In DNA form, the CDR3 reads TGTGCCAGCAGTCGACAGGGGAACACCGGGGAGCTGTTTTTT.

This clonotype was recorded a few times. The J gene is TRBJ2-3, the V gene TRBV7-9; TRBD2 matches at 9 bases. V lost 7 bases to trimming and J lost 2 bases; unmatched junction nucleotides: 10. This CDR3 contains 16 residues. Per the germline V gene, CDR1 is SEHNR and CDR2 is FQNEAQ (reference sequence). The CDR3 region is CASIPFSGRPTDTQYF. Written as DNA, the CDR3 is TGTGCCAGCATCCCCTTCAGCGGGAGGCCCACAGATACGCAGTATTTT.

V usage is TRBV5-6 and J usage is TRBJ2-1, with TRBD2 as a possible D gene (6 bases). This CDR3 has 15 residues. The ends were cut back, 4 bases at V and 3 bases at J, with 14 bases in the middle. Germline V gives CDR1 SGHDT, CDR2 YYEEEE. CDR3 loop: CASSPRDSLYNEQFF. CDR3 DNA sequence: TGTGCCAGCAGCCCCCGGGACTCCCTCTACAATGAGCAGTTCTTC. The full variable domain, completed using reference TRBV5-6 and TRBJ2-1, is DAGVTQSPTHLIKTRGQQVTLRCSPKSGHDTVSWYQQALGQGPQFIFQYYEEEERQRGNFPDRFSGHQFPNYSSELNVNALLLGDSALYLCASSPRDSLYNEQFFGPGTRLTVL.

The chain recombines TRBV6-2 or TRBV6-3 with TRBJ2-4; TRBD1 matches 7 bases. The CDR3 has 16 residues. Germline CDR1 reads MNHEY; CDR2 reads SVGEGT. J lost 9 bases, V lost 2 bases, and 13 bases had no gene match. CDR3 residues: CASSYRGQVQVFIQYF. In DNA, the CDR3 is TGTGCCAGCAGTTACCGAGGACAGGTTCAGGTCTTCATTCAGTACTTC.